This TCR beta chain appears in the sequencing data of a study of T cell clusters in autoimmune cytopenias. Each sample's input was approximately 270 ng genomic DNA, about 38,000 genome equivalents. Its frequency marks this clonotype as medium-sized (0.01 to 0.1%). The germline gives CDR1 MNHEY, CDR2 SVGAGI. This CDR3 has 12 residues. TRB was amplified by touch-down multiplex PCR, primer pools A and B combined. TCRdb reprocessed the multiplex PCR reads, keeping one entry per CDR3 protein, no DNA. Reported are 1,300 to 1,500 distinct CDR3 sequences; the ten largest clones contain 45% to 50%. Sequencing input: peripheral blood. V and J are TRBV6-5 and TRBJ2-2. The receptor was isolated from a human donor with an autoimmune cytopenia or autoimmune hepatitis (not recorded which). CDR3 protein: CASSYSAGELFF.